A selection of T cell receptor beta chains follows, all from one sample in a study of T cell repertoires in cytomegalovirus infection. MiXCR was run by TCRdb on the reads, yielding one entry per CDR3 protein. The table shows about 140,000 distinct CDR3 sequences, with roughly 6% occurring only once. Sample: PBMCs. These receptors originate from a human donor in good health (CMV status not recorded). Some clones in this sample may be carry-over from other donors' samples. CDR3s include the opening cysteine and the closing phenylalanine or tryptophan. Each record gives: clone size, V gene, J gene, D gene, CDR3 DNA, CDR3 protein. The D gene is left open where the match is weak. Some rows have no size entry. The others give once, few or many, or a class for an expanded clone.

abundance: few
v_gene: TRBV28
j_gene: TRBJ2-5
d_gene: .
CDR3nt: TGTGCCAGCGTCGAGCTGGGGGCCCAAGAGACCCAGTACTTC
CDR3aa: CASVELGAQETQYF

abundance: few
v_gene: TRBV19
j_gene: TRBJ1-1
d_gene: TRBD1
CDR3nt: TGTGCCAGTAGTACGGACAGGACCACTGAAGCTTTCTTT
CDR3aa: CASSTDRTTEAFF

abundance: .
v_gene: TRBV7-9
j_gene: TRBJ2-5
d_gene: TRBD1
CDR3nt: TGTGCCAGCAGCTTAGGGTCCGGACAGGGAGGCGAGACCCAGTACTTC
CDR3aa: CASSLGSGQGGETQYF

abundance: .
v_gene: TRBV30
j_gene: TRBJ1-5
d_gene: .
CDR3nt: TGTGCCTGGAGTGTACTGGAGGGCAAAAATCAGCCCCAGCATTTT
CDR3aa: CAWSVLEGKNQPQHF

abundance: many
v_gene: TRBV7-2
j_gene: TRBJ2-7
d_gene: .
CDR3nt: TGTGCCAGCAGCTTAGCAATCGGGGATTACGAGCAGTACTTC
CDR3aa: CASSLAIGDYEQYF

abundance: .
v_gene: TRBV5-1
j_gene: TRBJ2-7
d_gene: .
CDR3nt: TGCGCCAGCAGCTTGGCGATAGCGGCTCATTACGAGCAGTACTTC
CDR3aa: CASSLAIAAHYEQYF

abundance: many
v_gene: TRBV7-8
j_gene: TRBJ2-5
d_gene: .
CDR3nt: TGTGCCAGCAGCTTAGTGCCCCAAGAGACCCAGTACTTC
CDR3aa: CASSLVPQETQYF

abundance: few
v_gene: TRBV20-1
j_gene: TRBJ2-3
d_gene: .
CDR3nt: TGCAGTGCTAGAGTGCCCGGGGGATGGGGCACAGATACGCAGTATTTT
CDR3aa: CSARVPGGWGTDTQYF

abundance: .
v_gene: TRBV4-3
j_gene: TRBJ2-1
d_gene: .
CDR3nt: TGCGCCAGCAGCCAAGAGTTATCCCACAATGAGCAGTTCTTC
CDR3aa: CASSQELSHNEQFF

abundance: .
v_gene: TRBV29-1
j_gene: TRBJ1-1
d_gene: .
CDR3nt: TGCAGCGTTGAAACGGATCGGTTGATTAACACTGAAGCTTTCTTT
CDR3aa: CSVETDRLINTEAFF

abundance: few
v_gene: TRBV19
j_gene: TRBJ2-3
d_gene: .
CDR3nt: TGTGCCAGTAGTATAGACAGGGGAATGACAGATACGCAGTATTTT
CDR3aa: CASSIDRGMTDTQYF

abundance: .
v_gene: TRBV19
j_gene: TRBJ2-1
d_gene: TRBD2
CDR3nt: TGTGCCAGTAGGGGACGCGGGGGAACCTACAATGAGCAGTTCTTC
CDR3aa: CASRGRGGTYNEQFF

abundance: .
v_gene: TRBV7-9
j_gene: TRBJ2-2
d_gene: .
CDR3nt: TGTGCCAGCAGCCCGCCAGGGTCCGGGGAGCTGTCTTTT
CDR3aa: CASSPPGSGELSF

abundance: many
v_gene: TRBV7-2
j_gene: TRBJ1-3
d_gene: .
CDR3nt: TGTGCCAGCAGCCCTTACACAGTGGAGGGGCACACCATATATTTT
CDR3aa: CASSPYTVEGHTIYF

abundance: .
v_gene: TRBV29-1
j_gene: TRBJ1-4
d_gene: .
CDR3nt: TGCAGCGTTGGGAATCCTGAAAAACTGTTTTTT
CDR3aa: CSVGNPEKLFF

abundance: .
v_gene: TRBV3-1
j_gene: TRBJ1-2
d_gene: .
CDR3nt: TGTGCCAGCAGCTTTCGGACAGAAGGCTATGGCTACACCTTC
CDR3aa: CASSFRTEGYGYTF

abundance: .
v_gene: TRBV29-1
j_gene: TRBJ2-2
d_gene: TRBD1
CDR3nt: TGCAGCGTTGAAGAGGACAGGGGTGGGAGCACCGGGGAGCTGTTTTTT
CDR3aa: CSVEEDRGGSTGELFF

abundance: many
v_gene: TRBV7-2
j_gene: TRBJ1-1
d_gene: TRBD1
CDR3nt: TGTGCCAGCAGCTACCGGACAGGGACGAACCCTGAAGCTTTCTTT
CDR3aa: CASSYRTGTNPEAFF

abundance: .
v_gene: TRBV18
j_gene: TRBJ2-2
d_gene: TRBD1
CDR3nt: TGTGCCAGCTCACCACGCGACAGGGGAAATTTCCCCGGGGAGCTGTTTTTT
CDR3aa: CASSPRDRGNFPGELFF

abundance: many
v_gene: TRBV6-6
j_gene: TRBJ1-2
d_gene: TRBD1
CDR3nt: TGTGCCAGCAGTAAACGGGACAGGGGCTTTAACTATGGCTACACCTTC
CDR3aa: CASSKRDRGFNYGYTF

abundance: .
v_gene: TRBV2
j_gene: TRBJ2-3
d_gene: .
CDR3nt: TGTGCCAGCAGTGAAGGGACCACAGATACGCAGTATTTT
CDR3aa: CASSEGTTDTQYF

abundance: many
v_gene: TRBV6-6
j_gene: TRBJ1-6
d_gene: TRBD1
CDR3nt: TGTGCCAGCAGTTACATTGGACAGGGGGAAGGAGGATCACCCCTCCACTTT
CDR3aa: CASSYIGQGEGGSPLHF

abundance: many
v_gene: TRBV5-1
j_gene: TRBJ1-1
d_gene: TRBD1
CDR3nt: TGCGCCAGCAGCTACCGGACAGGGGGGAACACTGAAGCTTTCTTT
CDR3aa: CASSYRTGGNTEAFF

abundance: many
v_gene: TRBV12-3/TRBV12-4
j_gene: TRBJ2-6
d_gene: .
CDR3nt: TGTGCCACCGCCACTTGGGGGGAATCTGGGGCCAACGTCCTGACTTTC
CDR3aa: CATATWGESGANVLTF

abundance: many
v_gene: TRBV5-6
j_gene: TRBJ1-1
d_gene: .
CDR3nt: TGTGCCAGCAGCTTGGCCCCAGGACCCATGAACACTGAAGCTTTCTTT
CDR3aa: CASSLAPGPMNTEAFF

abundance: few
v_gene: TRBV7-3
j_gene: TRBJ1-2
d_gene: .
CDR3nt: TGTGCCAGCTCACAGGGCCAAGGGGCTCTCTATGGCTACACCTTC
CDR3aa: CASSQGQGALYGYTF

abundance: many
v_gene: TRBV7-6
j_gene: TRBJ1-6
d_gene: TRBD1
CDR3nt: TGTGCCAGCAGCCGGACAGGGGTTAGTTCACCCCTCCACTTT
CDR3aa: CASSRTGVSSPLHF

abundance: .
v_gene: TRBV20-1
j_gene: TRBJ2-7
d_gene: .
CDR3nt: TGCAGTGCTAGGCGGACGGCCTCCTACGAGCAGTACTTC
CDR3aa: CSARRTASYEQYF

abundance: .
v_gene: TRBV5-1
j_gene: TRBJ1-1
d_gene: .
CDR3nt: TGCGCCAGCAGCTTGGAGGCAGGGGCCACTGAAGCTTTCTTT
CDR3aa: CASSLEAGATEAFF

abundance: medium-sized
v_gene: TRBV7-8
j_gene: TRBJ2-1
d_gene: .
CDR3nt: TGTGCCAGCAGCTTCCTTCCTCGAGGTTTCAATGAGCAGTTCTTC
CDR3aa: CASSFLPRGFNEQFF

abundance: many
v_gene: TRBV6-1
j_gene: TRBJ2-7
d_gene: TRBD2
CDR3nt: TGTGCCAGCTCGAGACGGGAGGGAAGGAGCTCCTACGAGCAGTACTTC
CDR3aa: CASSRREGRSSYEQYF